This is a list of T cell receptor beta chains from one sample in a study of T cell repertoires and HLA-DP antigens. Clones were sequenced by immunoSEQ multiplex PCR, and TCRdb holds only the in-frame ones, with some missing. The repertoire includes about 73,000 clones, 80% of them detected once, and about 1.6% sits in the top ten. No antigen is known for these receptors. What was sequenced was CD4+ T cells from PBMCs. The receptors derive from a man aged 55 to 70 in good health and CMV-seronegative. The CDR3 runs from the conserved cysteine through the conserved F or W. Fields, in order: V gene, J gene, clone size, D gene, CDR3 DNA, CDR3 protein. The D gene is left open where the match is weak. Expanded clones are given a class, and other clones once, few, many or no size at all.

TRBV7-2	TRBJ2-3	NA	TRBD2	TGTGCCAGCAGTTCTAGCGGGAGGGCCGGCACAGATACGCAGTATTTT	CASSSSGRAGTDTQYF
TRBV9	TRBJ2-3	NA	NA	TGTGCCAGCAGCGCAGAGGGGCCTAGCACAGATACGCAGTATTTT	CASSAEGPSTDTQYF
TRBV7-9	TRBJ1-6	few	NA	TGTGCCAGCAGCTTAAACAGGGTTCAGAATTCACCCCTCCACTTT	CASSLNRVQNSPLHF
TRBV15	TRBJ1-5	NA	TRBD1	TGTGCCACCAGCAGAGAAAGTTGGGGACAGGGGTTAGGCAATCAGCCCCAGCATTTT	CATSRESWGQGLGNQPQHF
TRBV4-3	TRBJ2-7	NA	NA	TGCGCCAGCAGCCAAGATCTATCTGCCAGCTACTCCTACGAGCAGTACTTC	CASSQDLSASYSYEQYF
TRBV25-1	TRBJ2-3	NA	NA	TGTGCCAGCAGTGAATCGTGGGGGGCCGGCACAGATACGCAGTATTTT	CASSESWGAGTDTQYF
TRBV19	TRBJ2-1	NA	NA	TGTGCCAGTAGTAATATCGGCGGGGGCCTCTACAATGAGCAGTTCTTC	CASSNIGGGLYNEQFF
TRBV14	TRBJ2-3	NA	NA	TGTGCCAGCAGCCAAGATGAAGGGTCTACGCAGTATTTT	CASSQDEGSTQYF
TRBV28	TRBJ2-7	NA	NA	TGTGCCAGCAGGGATACTGGGGAGGTGGTGTGGGAGCAGTACTTC	CASRDTGEVVWEQYF
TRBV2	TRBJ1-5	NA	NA	TGTGCCAGCAGTGCGGTGAGGGGCAATCAGCCCCAGCATTTT	CASSAVRGNQPQHF
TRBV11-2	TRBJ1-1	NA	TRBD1	TGTGCCAGCAGGCAGGGGGCGCCGGTGAACACTGAAGCTTTCTTT	CASRQGAPVNTEAFF
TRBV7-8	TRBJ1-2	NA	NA	TGTGCCAGCAGCTTAGGGAGCGCATTTAACTATGGCTACACCTTC	CASSLGSAFNYGYTF
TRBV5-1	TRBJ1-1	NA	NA	TGCGCCAGCAGCTTGAATCAGGTACAGGGTGCGGTAGCTTTCTTT	CASSLNQVQGAVAFF
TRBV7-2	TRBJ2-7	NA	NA	TGTGCCAGCAGCTTAATTAGAGAGGGCGAGCAGTACTTC	CASSLIREGEQYF
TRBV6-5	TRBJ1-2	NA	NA	TGTGCCAGCAGTTACGGTCGAGGGCGCCATAACTATGGCTACACCTTC	CASSYGRGRHNYGYTF
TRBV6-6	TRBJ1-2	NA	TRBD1	TGTGCCAGCAGCCCCGTGGAGACAGGGGTTAGAGAAGGCTACACCTTC	CASSPVETGVREGYTF
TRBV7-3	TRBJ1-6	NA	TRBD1	TGTGCCAGCAGCTTAGGAACAGGGGACACACCCCTCCACTTT	CASSLGTGDTPLHF
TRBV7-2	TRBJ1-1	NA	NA	TGTGCCAGCAGCTTAGATCGGTCGGCTGAAGCTTTCTTT	CASSLDRSAEAFF
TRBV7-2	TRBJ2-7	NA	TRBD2	TGTGCCAGCAGCCCCCCGGGACTAGCAGTCTACGAGCAGTACTTC	CASSPPGLAVYEQYF
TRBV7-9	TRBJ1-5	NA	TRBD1	TGTGCCAGCAGCTGGGGACAGGGGAATCAGCCCCAGCATTTT	CASSWGQGNQPQHF
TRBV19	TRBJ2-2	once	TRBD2	TGTGCCAGTAGTATCATAGCGGGGGCGGGCACCGGGGAGCTGTTTTTT	CASSIIAGAGTGELFF
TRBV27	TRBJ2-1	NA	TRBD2	TGTGCCAGCAGCACAGGGGAACTAGCGGGCAGCTCCTACAATGAGCAGTTCTTC	CASSTGELAGSSYNEQFF
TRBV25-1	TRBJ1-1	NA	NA	TGTGCCAGCAGTGTATCTGGACCGGTCACTGAAGCTTTCTTT	CASSVSGPVTEAFF
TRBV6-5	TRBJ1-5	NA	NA	TGTGCCAGCAGGGTTGGGGGGAATCAGCCCCAGCATTTT	CASRVGGNQPQHF
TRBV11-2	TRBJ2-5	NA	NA	TGTGCCAGCAGCTCAACCGGGGGACTCCACCGGGAGACCCAGTACTTC	CASSSTGGLHRETQYF
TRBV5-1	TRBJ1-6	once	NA	TGCGCCAGCAGCTTGGTAAATTCACCCCTCCACTTT	CASSLVNSPLHF
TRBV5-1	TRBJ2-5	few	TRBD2	TGCGCCAGCAGCTTGGTGGTAGCGGGGGGTTTACAAGAGACCCAGTACTTC	CASSLVVAGGLQETQYF
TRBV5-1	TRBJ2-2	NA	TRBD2	TGCGCCAGCAGCTTGGATAGCGGGGCTCTGGACACCGGGGAGCTGTTTTTT	CASSLDSGALDTGELFF
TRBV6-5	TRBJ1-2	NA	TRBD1	TGTGCCAGCAGAGCCTCCGGGACAGACTATGGCTACACCTTC	CASRASGTDYGYTF
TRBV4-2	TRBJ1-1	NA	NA	TGTGCCAGCAGCCAAGATGCCAGGGGTTCGAGTACTGAAGCTTTCTTT	CASSQDARGSSTEAFF
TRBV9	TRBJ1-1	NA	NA	TGTGCCAGCAGCGTTGATGAAAGGACTGAAGCTTTCTTT	CASSVDERTEAFF
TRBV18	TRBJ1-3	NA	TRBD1	TGTGCCAGCTCACCCGGACAGGGATCCTCTGGAAACACCATATATTTT	CASSPGQGSSGNTIYF
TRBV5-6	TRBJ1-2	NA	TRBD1	TGTGCCAGCAGCTTGGCAGACAGGGCCCATGGCTACACCTTC	CASSLADRAHGYTF
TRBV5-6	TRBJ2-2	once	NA	TGTGCCAGCAGCTTTGGCGGGGAGCTGTTTTTT	CASSFGGELFF
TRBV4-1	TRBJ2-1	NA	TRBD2	TGCGCCAGCAGCCCCCGGGGTAGCGGGAAGTACAATGAGCAGTTCTTC	CASSPRGSGKYNEQFF
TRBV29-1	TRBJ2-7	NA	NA	TGCAGCGTTGTAGTTGTCGGTTACGAGCAGTACTTC	CSVVVVGYEQYF
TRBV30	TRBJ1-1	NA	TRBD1	TGTGCCTGGAGTCTGGACAGGGAGGCTTTCTTT	CAWSLDREAFF
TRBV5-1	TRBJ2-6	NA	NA	TGCGCCAGCAAGAATTCAGGGGCTGGGGCCAACGTCCTGACTTTC	CASKNSGAGANVLTF
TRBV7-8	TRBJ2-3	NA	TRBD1	TGTGCCAGCAGCCGAACCGGGACAGGGGCCACAGATACGCAGTATTTT	CASSRTGTGATDTQYF
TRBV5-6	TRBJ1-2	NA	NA	TGTGCCAGCAGCTTGGCGGTGTATGGCTACACCTTC	CASSLAVYGYTF
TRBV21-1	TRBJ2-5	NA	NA	TGTGCCAGCAGCAAAGTAGCCGTAGTTAGGTCAGGCAGCCAAGAGACCCAGTACTTC	CASSKVAVVRSGSQETQYF
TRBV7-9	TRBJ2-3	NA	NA	TGTGCCAGCAGCTTAGATCGGGCGGGGATACGTGATACGCAGTATTTT	CASSLDRAGIRDTQYF
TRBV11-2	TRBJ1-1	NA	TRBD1	TGTGCCAGCAGCCAGCAGGGGGGGACTGAAGCTTTCTTT	CASSQQGGTEAFF
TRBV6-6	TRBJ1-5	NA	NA	TGTGCCAGCAGCCAAACCGGGGGGGTTAGCAATCAGCCCCAGCATTTT	CASSQTGGVSNQPQHF
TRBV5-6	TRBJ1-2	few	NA	TGTGCCAGCAGCATAGGAATGGTGGGCTACACCTTC	CASSIGMVGYTF
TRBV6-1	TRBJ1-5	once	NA	TGTGCCAGCCGAGGCAGGGACAATCAGCCCCAGCATTTT	CASRGRDNQPQHF
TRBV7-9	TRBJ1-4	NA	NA	TGTGCCAGCAGCCCAAGTGGGCCTAATGAAAAACTGTTTTTT	CASSPSGPNEKLFF
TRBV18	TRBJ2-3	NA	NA	TGTGCCAGCTCACCACGGGACAAGGGAATCACAGATACGCAGTATTTT	CASSPRDKGITDTQYF
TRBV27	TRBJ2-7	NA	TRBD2	TGTGCCAGTAGGAGACCGGGACTAGCATACGAGCAGTACTTC	CASRRPGLAYEQYF
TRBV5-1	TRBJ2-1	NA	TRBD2	TGCGCCAGCAGCCTAGCGGAGGGGCCCTACAATGAGCAGTTCTTC	CASSLAEGPYNEQFF
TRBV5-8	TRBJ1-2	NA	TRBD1	TGTGCCAGCAGCTTGGGACAGGGCGTCTATGGCTACACCTTC	CASSLGQGVYGYTF
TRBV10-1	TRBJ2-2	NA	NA	TGCGCCAGCGGAGAGACTGTAAACACCGGGGAGCTGTTTTTT	CASGETVNTGELFF
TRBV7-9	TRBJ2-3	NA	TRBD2	TGTGCCAGCAGCACCGGGACTAGCGGGAGCCCAGATACGCAGTATTTT	CASSTGTSGSPDTQYF
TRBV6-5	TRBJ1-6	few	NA	TGTGCCAGCAGTTACAGGGGCCTTAATTCACCCCTCCACTTT	CASSYRGLNSPLHF